This TCR beta chain was identified in a study of CD8 T cells in ankylosing spondylitis. TCRdb redid the calling of the 5' RACE reads with MiXCR, one entry per CDR3 protein. Here the sample spans 30,000 to 45,000 distinct CDR3 sequences, approximately 3% being singletons. Looked up from germline, CDR1 is SGDLS and CDR2 is YYNGEE. V dropped 3 bases and J dropped 0 bases, with 15 bases sitting between them. This CDR3 spans 17 amino acids. The J gene is TRBJ2-2, the V gene TRBV9, with D tentatively TRBD1 or TRBD2 (5 bases each). This clonotype originated in a male donor with ankylosing spondylitis or in good health (not recorded which). Sequencing was done on a sample of blood, either unsorted or a sorted T cell fraction (not recorded which). The CDR3 nucleotides read TGTGCCAGCAGCGAGGGGTGGGGAGAAGCGAACACCGGGGAGCTGTTTTTT. Encoded protein: CASSEGWGEANTGELFF.